Below, one T cell receptor beta chain is given with its context. Authors' data handling: The authors estimated nucleated cell counts from reference gene primer amplification. Only in-frame clones appear in the TCRdb table, and some are missing; sequencing was by immunoSEQ multiplex PCR. V, J and clone size are taken as reported in that table, and D and trimming were inferred from the DNA itself. The sample yields some 180,000 clones, approximately 85% seen once. The source of the sample is a study of blood T cell repertoires in COVID-19. Study-wide background: Acute and convalescent COVID-19 samples came from the United States, Italy and Spain. PBMCs, B-cell-depleted T cells, or T cells provided the cDNA or gDNA that made up the material.

The CDR3 loop spans 13 amino acids. Trimming at V came to 4 bases and at J to 8 bases, leaving 6 bases not matched to a gene. The V gene's germline CDR1 is KGHSH and CDR2 LQKENI. The sequence came from a woman aged 55-70 years with acute or convalescent COVID-19. Sequenced: peripheral blood. V is TRBV18 and J is TRBJ1-2, with 8 positions matching TRBD1. The CDR3 is CASSLGQGGGYTF. CDR3 sequence (DNA): TGTGCCAGCTCACTTGGACAGGGCGGCGGCTACACCTTC.